This T cell receptor (beta chain) was identified during a study of blood T cell repertoires in COVID-19. Study-level information: Samples representing acute and convalescent COVID-19 were sourced from the United States, Italy and Spain. PBMCs, B-cell-depleted T cells, or T cells provided the cDNA or gDNA that made up the material.

Original methodology: Nucleated cell counts were estimated from reference gene primer amplification. Generated by immunoSEQ multiplex PCR, the TCRdb table keeps only in-frame clones and is missing some. Clonal size and the V and J genes are those of that table, whereas D and trimming came from the DNA. Among 40,000 or so clones, 65% to 85% were seen once, and the ten largest hold about 9.1%. The CDR3 is made up of 11 amino acids. Germline V gene lookup returns CDR1 MDHEN and CDR2 SYDVKM. V was clipped by 8 bases and J by 10 bases, with 12 bases between them. The chain carries TRBV28 and TRBJ2-1; TRBD2 is a possible D gene (5 bases). The sample comprised peripheral blood. The receptor was isolated from a man between 60 and 75 years old in a cohort sampled during active COVID-19. The CDR3 coding sequence is TGTGCCAGCGGTCGGCTAGCAGAGCAGTTCTTC. Protein: CASGRLAEQFF. The whole variable domain, remainder taken from reference TRBV28 and TRBJ2-1, is DVKVTQSSRYLVKRTGEKVFLECVQDMDHENMFWYRQDPGLGLRLIYFSYDVKMKEKGDIPEGYSVSREKKERFSLILESASTNQTSMYLCASGRLAEQFFGPGTRLTVL.